A single sample gave rise to the 21 T cell receptor beta chains below, sequenced in a study of blood T cell repertoires in COVID-19. Assay: immunoSEQ multiplex PCR; the TCRdb copy retains only in-frame clones and omits some. The table includes 150,000 to 200,000 clones, 80% to 90% detected once. The sequencing sample was made of peripheral blood. The receptors come from a man aged 50 or older with active or convalescent COVID-19.

The CDR3 DNA is TGTGCCAGCAGCTTACTACAGGGGTTAGACACCATATATTTT. Translation gives CASSLLQGLDTIYF. This sequence joins TRBV11-2 and TRBJ1-3; 7 nucleotides align to TRBD1. Germline loops: CDR1 SGHAT, CDR2 FQNNGV. J gave up 8 bases and V 2 bases, and 6 bases lay outside the gene matches. This CDR3 region has 14 residues.

Concerning this clone: Other DNA sequences in this sample translate to the same CDR3. The gene calls are TRBV18 and TRBJ1-2, with 7 bases that match TRBD1. The J segment lost 2 bases and the V segment lost 3 bases, leaving 0 bases of the junction unmatched. The V gene's germline CDR1 is KGHSH and CDR2 LQKENI. This CDR3 is 13 amino acids long. CDR3 amino acids: CASSPGQNYGYTF. CDR3 DNA: TGTGCCAGCTCACCGGGACAGAACTATGGCTACACCTTC.

The CDR3 loop is CASSFRLQGSNEKLFF. The CDR3 DNA follows: TGTGCCAGCAGCTTCCGATTACAGGGGTCTAATGAAAAACTGTTTTTT. This chain uses TRBV7-9 with TRBJ1-4; TRBD1 matches at 7 bases. Per the germline V gene, CDR1 is SEHNR and CDR2 is FQNEAQ (reference sequence). Germline trimming cut 3 bases from V and 3 bases from J; bases unmatched to any gene: 7. The CDR3 covers 16 residues.

J is TRBJ2-5 and V is TRBV15; 13 bases match TRBD2. J gave up 4 bases and V 2 bases, and 4 bases lay outside the gene matches. Germline V CDR1 and CDR2: LNHNV, YYDKDF (reference sequence). CDR3 length equals 16 residues. CDR3 sequence: CATSRFGLAGAETQYF. CDR3 sequence (DNA): TGTGCCACCAGCAGATTCGGACTAGCGGGGGCAGAGACCCAGTACTTC. The whole variable domain, remainder taken from reference TRBV15 and TRBJ2-5, is DAMVIQNPRYQVTQFGKPVTLSCSQTLNHNVMYWYQQKSSQAPKLLFHYYDKDFNNEADTPDNFQSRRPNTSFCFLDIRSPGLGDTAMYLCATSRFGLAGAETQYFGPGTRLLVL.

This clone showed up just a few times. The chain employs TRBV28 and TRBJ1-1, with 8 bases fitting TRBD1. With V trimmed by 4 bases and J by 4 bases, 8 bases remained unmatched. Germline V CDR1 and CDR2: MDHEN, SYDVKM. The CDR3 has 15 amino acids. The CDR3 DNA is TGTGCCAGCAGTTCCCACGGACAGGGAGGCACTGAAGCTTTCTTT. The encoded protein is CASSSHGQGGTEAFF. The complete variable domain, with remaining parts taken from reference TRBV28 and TRBJ1-1, reads DVKVTQSSRYLVKRTGEKVFLECVQDMDHENMFWYRQDPGLGLRLIYFSYDVKMKEKGDIPEGYSVSREKKERFSLILESASTNQTSMYLCASSSHGQGGTEAFFGQGTRLTVV.

The chain recombines TRBV7-9 with TRBJ2-7; 7 nucleotides align to TRBD1. The CDR3 consists of 12 residues. The germline V gene encodes CDR1 SEHNR and CDR2 FQNEAQ (reference sequence). The V and J ends lost 5 bases and 7 bases, in that order; junction bases with no gene match: 5. CDR3 sequence reads: CASSRDSWEQYF. CDR3 nucleotides: TGTGCCAGCAGCAGGGACAGTTGGGAGCAGTACTTC.

The V gene is TRBV19, the J gene TRBJ1-3; D might be TRBD1 (6 bases). Germline CDR1 and CDR2: LNHDA and SQIVND (reference sequence). The CDR3 consists of 15 residues. Trimming cost V 7 bases and J 0 bases, with 13 bases left between them. DNA for the CDR3: TGTGCCAGTACCCGGACAGCCGACTCTGGAAACACCATATATTTT. It encodes CASTRTADSGNTIYF.

This clone came up once. The chain couples TRBV6-2 or TRBV6-3 to TRBJ2-1, with D perhaps matching TRBD2 (6 bases). Germline values: CDR1 MNHEY, CDR2 SVGEGT. This CDR3 comprises 13 residues. Trimming stripped 5 bases from V and 6 bases from J, with 11 bases between. CDR3 DNA: TGTGCCAGCAGTGCCTTCGGGGGCAATGAGCAGTTCTTC. The encoded protein is CASSAFGGNEQFF.

This clone has just a few counts. V usage is TRBV2 and J usage is TRBJ2-5; 7 bases line up with TRBD1. Germline V gene sequence: CDR1 SNHLY, CDR2 FYNNEI. The trim removed 0 bases at V and 7 bases at J, leaving 8 bases unmatched. This CDR3 is 15 amino acids long. The DNA of the CDR3 is TGTGCCAGCAGTGAAGCGCTTAGGGCAGGGGGGACCCAGTACTTC. As protein: CASSEALRAGGTQYF.

The chain is built from TRBV19 and TRBJ1-4, with TRBD1 as a possible D gene (6 bases). The CDR3 consists of 14 residues. Trimming took off 3 bases at V and 5 bases at J, with 10 bases between the two ends. The germline CDR1 and CDR2 sequences are LNHDA and SQIVND (reference sequence). Here the CDR3 DNA reads TGTGCCAGTAGTATCGCAACAGGGAATGAAAAACTGTTTTTT. It yields the protein CASSIATGNEKLFF. The variable domain in full, completed from reference TRBV19 and TRBJ1-4, reads DGGITQSPKYLFRKEGQNVTLSCEQNLNHDAMYWYRQDPGQGLRLIYYSQIVNDFQKGDIAEGYSVSREKKESFPLTVTSAQKNPTAFYLCASSIATGNEKLFFGSGTQLSVL.

The CDR3 here is CASSEVASGPQHF. CDR3 coding DNA: TGTGCCAGCAGTGAAGTTGCGTCCGGGCCCCAGCATTTT. The chain joins TRBV6-1 to TRBJ1-5; D gene ambiguous. With 1 base removed from V and 9 bases from J, the gap between germline ends came to 10 bases. Germline values: CDR1 MNHNS, CDR2 SASEGT. The CDR3 totals 13 residues.

V usage is TRBV28 and J usage is TRBJ2-1; D is unclear. Germline-derived CDR1 and CDR2 are MDHEN and SYDVKM. The CDR3 runs 12 residues. The germline V and J ends were trimmed by 8 bases and 8 bases, with 13 bases remaining between them. For the CDR3, the DNA is TGTGCCAGCCGTACGATTCAGGATGAGCAGTTCTTC. Translated, it gives CASRTIQDEQFF.

This clone occurred once. The chain joins TRBV19 to TRBJ2-7; 9 bases are shared with TRBD1. CDR3 size: 15 residues. Per the germline V gene, CDR1 is LNHDA and CDR2 is SQIVND (reference sequence). Trimming took 7 bases from V and 11 from J; bases not matched to a gene: 18. The CDR3 nucleotides read TGTGCCAGTATCACAGATCCGGGACAGGGTCCTCCAAAGTACTTC. Encoded protein: CASITDPGQGPPKYF.

This rearrangement joins TRBV7-2 to TRBJ2-5; 10 positions match TRBD1. Germline values: CDR1 SGHTA, CDR2 FQGNSA. The CDR3 runs to 15 residues. V gave up 5 bases and J gave up 4 bases; unmatched junction bases: 7. CDR3 nucleotides: TGTGCCAGCAGCGTGGGACAGGGGCGCAGAGAGACCCAGTACTTC. As protein: CASSVGQGRRETQYF. The whole variable domain, remainder taken from reference TRBV7-2 and TRBJ2-5, is GAGVSQSPSNKVTEKGKDVELRCDPISGHTALYWYRQSLGQGLEFLIYFQGNSAPDKSGLPSDRFSAERTGGSVSTLTIQRTQQEDSAVYLCASSVGQGRRETQYFGPGTRLLVL.

Only a few counts were recorded for this clone. V gene TRBV2 combines with J gene TRBJ1-6; D possibly corresponds to TRBD1 (6 bases). With 5 bases removed from V and 5 bases from J, the gap between germline ends came to 7 bases. CDR3 length equals 13 residues. Germline CDR1 is SNHLY and CDR2 is FYNNEI. This CDR3 reads CASSRDNNSPLHF. For the CDR3, the DNA is TGTGCCAGCAGTAGGGACAATAATTCACCCCTCCACTTT.

The table lists this clone with a few counts. The chain couples TRBV6-2 or TRBV6-3 to TRBJ2-7; D may be TRBD1 (6 bases). The germline gives CDR1 MNHEY, CDR2 SVGEGT. V was shortened by 6 bases and J by 2 bases, with 20 bases between the two germline ends. The CDR3 has 16 amino acids. CDR3 sequence reads: CASSPSPGTSAYEQYF. CDR3 sequence (DNA): TGTGCCAGCAGCCCTAGTCCCGGGACATCAGCCTACGAGCAGTACTTC.

The chain employs TRBV27 and TRBJ1-5, with D possibly matching TRBD1 (6 bases). CDR1 is MNHEY, CDR2 SMNVEV, per germline (reference sequence). The CDR3 consists of 13 residues. Between the trimmed V and J ends, which lost 4 bases and 4 bases, there was a span of 8 bases. CDR3 bases: TGTGCCAGCAGTTGGACAGTAAATCAGCCCCAGCATTTT. Protein: CASSWTVNQPQHF.

The chain employs TRBV4-3 and TRBJ2-4, with 7 positions matching TRBD1. V was pared by 1 base and J by 3 bases, with 6 bases of the junction left unmatched. The germline gives CDR1 LGHNA, CDR2 YSLEER. This CDR3 contains 16 residues. The CDR3 nucleotides read TGCGCCAGCAGCCAAGCCGGACAGGTTGACAAAAACATTCAGTACTTC. Encoded protein: CASSQAGQVDKNIQYF.

J is TRBJ1-2 and V is TRBV19, with D maybe TRBD1 (5 bases). The CDR3 totals 15 residues. CDR1 and CDR2 (germline): LNHDA, SQIVND (reference sequence). Between the trimmed V and J ends, which lost 1 base and 4 bases, there was a span of 13 bases. The CDR3 here is CASSIGRGPGYGYTF. For the CDR3, the DNA is TGTGCCAGTAGTATAGGTAGGGGCCCTGGCTATGGCTACACCTTC.

The chain carries TRBV30 and TRBJ1-1, with a weak D call TRBD1 (5 bases). This CDR3 comprises 13 residues. V lost 3 bases and J lost 2, with 10 bases in between. The V gene's germline CDR1 is GTSNPN and CDR2 SVGIG (reference sequence). CDR3 protein: CAWRGGANTEAFF. CDR3 nucleotide sequence: TGTGCCTGGAGGGGCGGGGCCAACACTGAAGCTTTCTTT.

The chain employs TRBV24-1 and TRBJ2-1, with TRBD2 matching 8 bases. Germline V gene sequence: CDR1 KGHDR, CDR2 SFDVKD. This CDR3 region has 16 residues. The J segment lost 7 bases and the V segment lost 3 bases, leaving 10 bases of the junction unmatched. The CDR3, as DNA: TGTGCCACCAGTGATCCCAATAGCGGGGATGTTAATGAGCAGTTCTTC. Translation gives CATSDPNSGDVNEQFF.